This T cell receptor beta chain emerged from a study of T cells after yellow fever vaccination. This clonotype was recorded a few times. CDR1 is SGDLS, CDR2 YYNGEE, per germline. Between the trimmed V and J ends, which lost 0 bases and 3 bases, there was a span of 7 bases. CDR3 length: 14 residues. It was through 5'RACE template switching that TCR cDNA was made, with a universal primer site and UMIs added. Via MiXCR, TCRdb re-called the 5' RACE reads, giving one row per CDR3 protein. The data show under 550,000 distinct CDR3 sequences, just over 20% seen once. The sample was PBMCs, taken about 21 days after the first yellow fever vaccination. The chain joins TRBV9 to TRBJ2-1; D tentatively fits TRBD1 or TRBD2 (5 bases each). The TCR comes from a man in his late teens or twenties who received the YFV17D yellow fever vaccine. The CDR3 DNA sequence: TGTGCCAGCAGCGTAGGGGGGAACTACAATGAGCAGTTCTTC. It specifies CASSVGGNYNEQFF. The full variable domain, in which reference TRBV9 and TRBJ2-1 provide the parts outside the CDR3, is DSGVTQTPKHLITATGQRVTLRCSPRSGDLSVYWYQQSLDQGLQFLIQYYNGEERAKGNILERFSAQQFPDLHSELNLSSLELGDSALYFCASSVGGNYNEQFFGPGTRLTVL.